The 24 T cell receptor beta chains presented below share a single source sample, sequenced in a study of blood T cell repertoires in COVID-19. Assay: immunoSEQ multiplex PCR; the TCRdb copy retains only in-frame clones and omits some. The sample consists of about 280,000 clones, approximately 80% of them appearing once. The specimen was PBMCs or T cells enriched from blood (not recorded which). The receptors derive from a man aged 40-49 years who had been exposed to COVID-19.

The chain uses TRBV7-9 and TRBJ2-1; 8 positions match TRBD2. The V segment lost 1 base and the J segment 6 bases; nucleotides outside the gene matches: 2. There are 14 residues in the CDR3. CDR1 SEHNR and CDR2 FQNEAQ come from the germline V gene (reference sequence). The chain's CDR3 is CASSLDAGGNEQFF. CDR3 in DNA: TGTGCCAGCAGCTTAGATGCGGGGGGCAATGAGCAGTTCTTC.

V is TRBV5-1 and J is TRBJ2-1, with TRBD2 matching over 9 bases. The J segment lost 6 bases and the V segment lost 4 bases, leaving 11 bases of the junction unmatched. Germline lookup yields CDR1 SGHRS and CDR2 YFSETQ. The CDR3 is 16 amino acids. This CDR3 is CASSRGLRGRGNEQFF. The DNA of the CDR3 is TGCGCCAGCAGCCGCGGGCTCCGCGGGAGGGGCAATGAGCAGTTCTTC.

The chain has TRBV28 and TRBJ1-2, with D uncertain. The CDR3 is made up of 13 amino acids. V was trimmed by 2 bases and J by 4 bases, leaving 8 bases between them. Germline CDR1 is MDHEN and CDR2 is SYDVKM. The DNA of the CDR3 is TGTGCCAGCAGTTTAGGAACAGCCTATGGCTACACCTTC. It is translated as CASSLGTAYGYTF.

V and J are TRBV27 and TRBJ1-5, with D maybe TRBD1 (5 bases). In germline, CDR1 is MNHEY, CDR2 SMNVEV (reference sequence). The CDR3 extends over 17 amino acids. The V end lost 4 bases, the J end lost 2 bases, and 18 bases lay between the germline ends. CDR3 in amino acids: CASSSYGGGKGNQPQHF. The CDR3 coding sequence is TGTGCCAGCAGTTCCTACGGGGGGGGGAAAGGCAATCAGCCCCAGCATTTT.

CDR3 region: CASRMIRENTEAFF. As DNA, the CDR3 is TGTGCCAGCAGGATGATCCGAGAGAACACTGAAGCTTTCTTT. The chain employs TRBV6-5 and TRBJ1-1; D remains ambiguous. Trimming removed 6 bases at V and 1 base at J, with 12 bases between. The CDR3 length is 14 residues. Germline loops: CDR1 MNHEY, CDR2 SVGAGI.

The chain recombines TRBV19 with TRBJ2-1; D gene uncertain. The CDR3 totals 11 residues. V lost 9 bases and J 9 bases, leaving 12 bases between the germline ends. Germline CDR1 LNHDA, CDR2 SQIVND (reference sequence). CDR3 in amino acids: CASHESGEQFF. In DNA, the CDR3 is TGTGCCAGCCACGAATCGGGTGAGCAGTTCTTC. Based on the CDR3 plus reference TRBV19 and TRBJ2-1, the full variable domain is DGGITQSPKYLFRKEGQNVTLSCEQNLNHDAMYWYRQDPGQGLRLIYYSQIVNDFQKGDIAEGYSVSREKKESFPLTVTSAQKNPTAFYLCASHESGEQFFGPGTRLTVL.

The rearrangement joins TRBV2 to TRBJ1-1; D call uncertain. CDR1 is SNHLY and CDR2 is FYNNEI in the germline V gene. The CDR3 contains 14 residues. V was trimmed by 4 bases and J by 0 bases, leaving 9 bases between them. CDR3 region: CASSGPILNTEAFF. The CDR3 DNA is TGTGCCAGCAGTGGGCCGATATTGAACACTGAAGCTTTCTTT.

The chain has TRBV11-1 and TRBJ2-1; 7 bases fit TRBD2. Germline V gene sequence: CDR1 SGHAT, CDR2 FQDESV (reference sequence). The CDR3 consists of 13 residues. The trim removed 10 bases at V and 5 bases at J, leaving 8 bases unmatched. As DNA, the CDR3 is TGTGCCACCCAACCGGGGGGTCACAATGAGCAGTTCTTC. Amino acids: CATQPGGHNEQFF.

This chain joins TRBV5-3 and TRBJ1-5; the D gene is possibly TRBD1 (6 bases). Being an ORF, TRBV5-3 has a function that is uncertain. This CDR3 has 15 residues. V was trimmed by 0 bases and J by 0 bases, leaving 7 bases between them. CDR3 nucleotides: TGTGCCAGAAGCTTGGGGACAGATAGCAATCAGCCCCAGCATTTT. This sequence encodes CARSLGTDSNQPQHF.

This chain connects TRBV27 to TRBJ2-1; 7 nucleotides agree with TRBD2. Germline CDR1 reads MNHEY; CDR2 reads SMNVEV (reference sequence). Losses at the gene ends were 5 bases for V and 9 bases for J; bases not matched to a gene: 7. This CDR3 region has 13 residues. For the CDR3, the DNA is TGTGCCAGCAGTCGCGGGAGTCACGGTGAGCAGTTCTTC. It yields the protein CASSRGSHGEQFF.

The chain uses TRBV3-1 (or the pseudogene TRBV3-2) and TRBJ1-5, with a possible D match to TRBD1 (5 bases). Trimming shortened V by 0 bases and J by 5 bases, and 11 bases separated the two germline ends. Germline CDR1 reads LGHDT; CDR2 reads YNNKEL (reference sequence). This CDR3 comprises 15 residues. CDR3 DNA: TGTGCCAGCAGCCAAGATGGGGGGTTGGATCAGCCCCAGCATTTT. Its translation is CASSQDGGLDQPQHF.

The J gene is TRBJ2-7, the V gene TRBV6-2 or TRBV6-3; D ambiguous. Germline CDR1 MNHEY, CDR2 SVGEGT. The CDR3 consists of 11 residues. Trimming took off 5 bases at V and 3 bases at J, with 5 bases between the two ends. CDR3 amino acids: CASSPLYEQYF. The CDR3 nucleotides are TGTGCCAGCAGTCCCCTCTACGAGCAGTACTTC.

The chain links TRBV7-2 to TRBJ1-4, with 12 bases matching TRBD1. V dropped 5 bases and J dropped 7; count of bases not matched to a gene: 14. CDR1 and CDR2 from the germline V gene are SGHTA and FQGNSA. There are 18 residues in the CDR3. DNA of the CDR3: TGTGCCAGCAGCCGCTCCGGGACAGGGGGCGCCTTGGGTGAAAAACTGTTTTTT. As protein: CASSRSGTGGALGEKLFF.

The CDR3 DNA is TGTGCCAGCAGCGTAGCGTCTAGCGGGTTGAGGACCGGGGAGCTGTTTTTT. Translated: CASSVASSGLRTGELFF. The J gene is TRBJ2-2, the V gene TRBV9, with 8 positions matching TRBD2. The germline CDR1 and CDR2 sequences are SGDLS and YYNGEE. The length of the CDR3 is 17 residues. V lost 0 bases and J lost 5; bases outside the gene matches: 9.

This clone has a single count. The chain carries TRBV9 and TRBJ2-1; 7 bases align to TRBD2. The germline CDR1 and CDR2 sequences are SGDLS and YYNGEE. This CDR3 region has 19 residues. V was pared by 0 bases and J by 8 bases, with 20 bases of the junction left unmatched. The CDR3 nucleotides read TGTGCCAGCAGCGTAGTTAGGGGTGGGAGCGGGACCCCCCACGATGAGCAGTTCTTC. It codes for CASSVVRGGSGTPHDEQFF.

This clone was found many times. The rearrangement joins TRBV25-1 to TRBJ2-3, with TRBD2 matching 15 bases. CDR1 is MGHDK and CDR2 is SYGVNS in the germline V gene. The CDR3 extends over 17 amino acids. The trim removed 1 base at V and 6 bases at J, leaving 5 bases unmatched. Here the CDR3 reads CASSELGLAGGLDTQYF. In nucleotides, the CDR3 is TGTGCCAGCAGTGAATTAGGACTAGCGGGAGGGCTGGATACGCAGTATTTT.

In DNA form, the CDR3 reads TGTGCCTGGAGTGTACCCGGGAGCTATACGCAGTATTTT. Protein product: CAWSVPGSYTQYF. The V gene is TRBV30, the J gene TRBJ2-3, with D tentatively TRBD2 (6 bases). Germline-derived CDR1 and CDR2 are GTSNPN and SVGIG (reference sequence). The V end lost 0 bases, the J end lost 7 bases, and 11 bases lay between the germline ends. The CDR3 is made up of 13 amino acids.

The chain recombines TRBV5-1 with TRBJ2-5; 8 positions match TRBD1. The CDR3 is 14 amino acids. Germline trimming cut 0 bases from V and 2 bases from J; bases unmatched to any gene: 0. The V gene's germline CDR1 is SGHRS and CDR2 YFSETQ. Here the CDR3 DNA reads TGCGCCAGCAGCTTGGGGACAGGGCAAGAGACCCAGTACTTC. Its translation: CASSLGTGQETQYF.

The chain carries TRBV7-6 and TRBJ2-5; 8 bases agree with TRBD1. The V gene's germline CDR1 is SGHVS and CDR2 FNYEAQ. The CDR3 is 13 residues long. V lost 5 bases and J lost 4; bases outside the gene matches: 3. CDR3 in DNA: TGTGCCAGCAGCCTAGACAGGGGAGAGACCCAGTACTTC. It codes for CASSLDRGETQYF.

The chain carries TRBV6-5 and TRBJ1-3; D is unresolved. Trimming took off 0 bases at V and 0 bases at J, with 6 bases between the two ends. Germline loops: CDR1 MNHEY, CDR2 SVGAGI. This CDR3 region has 15 residues. In DNA, the CDR3 is TGTGCCAGCAGTTACTCGTTCCTCTCTGGAAACACCATATATTTT. Encoded protein: CASSYSFLSGNTIYF.

The V and J genes are TRBV18 and TRBJ1-2, with TRBD1 matching over 12 bases. V lost 3 bases and J lost 3; bases outside the gene matches: 8. This CDR3 has 17 residues. Per germline, CDR1 KGHSH and CDR2 LQKENI. CDR3 protein: CASSPRDRGRGDYGYTF. The CDR3 DNA is TGTGCCAGCTCACCCCGGGACAGGGGGCGCGGGGACTATGGCTACACCTTC. Complete variable domain (other parts from reference TRBV18 and TRBJ1-2): NAGVMQNPRHLVRRRGQEARLRCSPMKGHSHVYWYRQLPEEGLKFMVYLQKENIIDESGMPKERFSAEFPKEGPSILRIQQVVRGDSAAYFCASSPRDRGRGDYGYTFGSGTRLTVV.

This clone turned up a few times. The rearrangement uses TRBV7-9 and TRBJ2-7; D may be TRBD2 (5 bases). The CDR3 length is 13 residues. The germline gives CDR1 SEHNR, CDR2 FQNEAQ (reference sequence). V lost 2 bases to trimming and J lost 3 bases, with 8 bases between them. CDR3 protein: CASSLPGFYEQYF. The CDR3, as DNA: TGTGCCAGCAGCTTACCGGGGTTCTACGAGCAGTACTTC.

This sequence joins TRBV30 and TRBJ2-2, with TRBD2 matching 10 bases. Germline trimming cut 0 bases from V and 5 bases from J; bases unmatched to any gene: 3. This CDR3 has 15 amino acids. CDR1 is GTSNPN, CDR2 SVGIG, per germline (reference sequence). Written as DNA, the CDR3 is TGTGCCTGGAGTGTAGTACTAGCGGGGACCGGGGAGCTGTTTTTT. This gives the protein CAWSVVLAGTGELFF.

This clone was recorded many times. The chain combines TRBV9 with TRBJ1-1; D not certain. The CDR3 sequence is 14 residues long. With 3 bases removed from V and 3 bases from J, the gap between germline ends came to 12 bases. Germline V gene sequence: CDR1 SGDLS, CDR2 YYNGEE. CDR3 bases: TGTGCCAGCAGCGCCTTGCACACCGACACTGAAGCTTTCTTT. Translating it yields CASSALHTDTEAFF.